This T cell receptor beta chain was found in a study of blood T cells in healthy people across ages. Study results and caveats: Donors of long life had a larger count of naive CD4+ cells and greater diversity than aged donors. Age advanced and TCR beta diversity per million T cells fell, roughly linearly.

Next came a second PCR, run for about 6 to 12 cycles, which used a sample-barcoded 5' primer along with a J-beta primer mix. TCRdb re-analysed the 5' RACE reads in MiXCR, keeping a single row per CDR3 protein. The data show hundreds of thousands of distinct CDR3 sequences, under 55% seen once. V trimming: 3 bases; J trimming: 1 base; junction bases outside the gene matches: 9. The CDR3 consists of 17 residues. The germline CDR1 and CDR2 sequences are SEHNR and FQNEAQ (reference sequence). Details on this clonotype: Its antigen remains unidentified.

The specimen sequenced was blood. The chain joins TRBV7-9 to TRBJ2-5; TRBD1 matches at 9 bases. The sequence derives from a man in his sixties in good health. CDR3 loop: CASSFTGTGRSQETQYF. CDR3 sequence (DNA): TGTGCCAGCAGCTTCACCGGGACAGGGAGATCCCAAGAGACCCAGTACTTC.